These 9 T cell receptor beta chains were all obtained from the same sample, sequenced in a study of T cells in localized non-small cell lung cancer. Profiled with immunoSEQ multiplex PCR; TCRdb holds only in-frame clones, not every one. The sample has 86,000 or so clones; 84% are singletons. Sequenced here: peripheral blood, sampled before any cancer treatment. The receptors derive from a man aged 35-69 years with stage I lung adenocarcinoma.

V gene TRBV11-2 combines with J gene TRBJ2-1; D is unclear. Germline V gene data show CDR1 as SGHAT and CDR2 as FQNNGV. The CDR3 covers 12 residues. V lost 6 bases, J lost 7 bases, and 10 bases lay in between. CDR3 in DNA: TGTGCCAGCAGTTCCTTAGGGAATGAGCAGTTCTTC. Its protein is CASSSLGNEQFF.

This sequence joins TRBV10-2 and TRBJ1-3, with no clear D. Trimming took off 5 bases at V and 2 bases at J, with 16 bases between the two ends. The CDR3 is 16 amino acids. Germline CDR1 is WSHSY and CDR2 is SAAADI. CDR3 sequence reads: CASSLSGIPPGNTIYF. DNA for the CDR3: TGCGCCAGCAGTTTATCGGGGATCCCCCCTGGAAACACCATATATTTT.

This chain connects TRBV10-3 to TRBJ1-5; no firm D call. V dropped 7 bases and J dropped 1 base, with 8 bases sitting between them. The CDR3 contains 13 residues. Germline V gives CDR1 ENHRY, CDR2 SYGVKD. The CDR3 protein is CAINEGSNQPQHF. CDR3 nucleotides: TGTGCCATCAACGAAGGGAGCAATCAGCCCCAGCATTTT.

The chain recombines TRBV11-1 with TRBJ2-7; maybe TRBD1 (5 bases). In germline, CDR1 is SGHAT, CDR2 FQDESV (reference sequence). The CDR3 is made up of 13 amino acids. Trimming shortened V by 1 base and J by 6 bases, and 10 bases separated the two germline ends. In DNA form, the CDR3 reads TGTGCCAGCAGCTTAGAGGGGCATGGCGAGCAGTACTTC. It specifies CASSLEGHGEQYF. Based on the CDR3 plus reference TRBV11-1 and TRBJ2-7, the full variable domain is EAEVAQSPRYKITEKSQAVAFWCDPISGHATLYWYRQILGQGPELLVQFQDESVVDDSQLPKDRFSAERLKGVDSTLKIQPAELGDSAMYLCASSLEGHGEQYFGPGTRLTVT.

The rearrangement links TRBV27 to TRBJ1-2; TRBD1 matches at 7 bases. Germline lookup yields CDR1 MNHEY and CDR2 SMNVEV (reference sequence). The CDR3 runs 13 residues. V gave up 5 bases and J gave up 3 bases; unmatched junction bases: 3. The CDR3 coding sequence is TGTGCCAGCAGTCACGGGACAGACTATGGCTACACCTTC. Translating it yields CASSHGTDYGYTF.

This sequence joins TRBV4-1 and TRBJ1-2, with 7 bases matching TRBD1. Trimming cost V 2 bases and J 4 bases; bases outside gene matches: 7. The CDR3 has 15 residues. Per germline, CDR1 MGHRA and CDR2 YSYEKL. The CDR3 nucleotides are TGCGCCAGCAGCCAAAGCCGGGACAGTTCCTATGGCTACACCTTC. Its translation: CASSQSRDSSYGYTF.

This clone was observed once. CDR3 protein: CASSPPGSHNQPQHF. As DNA, the CDR3 is TGTGCCAGCAGTCCGCCCGGGAGCCACAATCAGCCCCAGCATTTT. The chain joins TRBV27 to TRBJ1-5, with unresolved D. Per the germline V gene, CDR1 is MNHEY and CDR2 is SMNVEV (reference sequence). With 5 bases removed from V and 3 bases from J, the gap between germline ends came to 14 bases. The CDR3 is 15 residues long.

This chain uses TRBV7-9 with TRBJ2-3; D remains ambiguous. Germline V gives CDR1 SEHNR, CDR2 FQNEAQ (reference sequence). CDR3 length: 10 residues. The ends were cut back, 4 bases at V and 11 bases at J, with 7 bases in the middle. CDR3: CASSSVQQYF. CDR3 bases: TGTGCCAGCAGCTCCGTACAGCAGTATTTT.

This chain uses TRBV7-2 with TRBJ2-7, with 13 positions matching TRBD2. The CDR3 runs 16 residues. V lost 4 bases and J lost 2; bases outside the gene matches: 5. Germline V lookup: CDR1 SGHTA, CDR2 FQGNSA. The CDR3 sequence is CASSSTSGGTTYEQYF. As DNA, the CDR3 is TGTGCCAGCAGCTCGACTAGCGGGGGGACAACCTACGAGCAGTACTTC.